This T cell receptor (beta chain) was sequenced in a study of blood T cells in healthy people across ages (dated by TCRdb to 2015 to 2017). In terms of the full investigation: In model experiments, template switching captured about one uniquely barcoded TCR beta cDNA molecule for every two T cells. The study measured age-related changes in TCR beta repertoire diversity using deep sequencing normalized with unique cDNA molecular identifiers. The donors were divided into four age groups: young (average around 15 years), middle-aged (almost 40), aged (approximately 59) and long-lived (82). To avoid experimental bias, donors of different ages were distributed randomly across sequencing lanes. Two additional independent replicas of 1 million unique cDNA reads from the same blood draw were analyzed for two donors (one aged 18 to 29 and one aged 80 or older). What the study reported, not specific to this receptor: Since profiling was done on bulk unsorted PBMCs, naive and antigen-experienced compartments could not be conclusively compared. Because the CMV infection status of the donors was unknown, age-related changes in expanded clonotypes may potentially have been confounded. The percentage of naive T cells measured by flow cytometry correlated strongly with observed TCR beta diversity. Observed TCR beta diversity per million T cells fell roughly linearly with age, and a significant reduction was already apparent by age around 40. Estimates of total diversity based on one million sequenced T cells were considered lower bounds and underestimates. The long-lived group showed more naive CD4+ T cells, fewer expanded clones and increased TCR diversity than the aged group, suggesting age selection.

A note on this clonotype: Its antigen remains unidentified. No base qualities exist here, and no much larger clone lies one base off it.

From the cysteine through the phenylalanine, the CDR3 covers 16 amino acids. Just CDR3 DNA is preserved here, 48 bases in frame from base 1. The germline V gene (reference sequence) provides CDR1 LNHNV and CDR2 YYDKDF. From V the trimming removes 0 bases and from J it removes 11 bases, while the gene matches leave 13 bases of the junction unaccounted for. The donors were roughly 40 Caucasian individuals from Russia, aged 6 to 90 years, who were systemically healthy. About 10 milliliters of peripheral blood were collected from each donor into EDTA-treated Vacutainer tubes. PBMCs were isolated by Ficoll-Paque density-gradient centrifugation, with at least 7 million obtained per sample. Total RNA was extracted from PBMCs with Trizol reagent, with at least 5 micrograms obtained per sample. For every donor, flow cytometry on a PBMC aliquot measured the percentage of naive CD45RAhigh/CD27high T cells. The method was 5' RACE. Sequenced using an Illumina HiSeq 2500. The second PCR ran for roughly 6 to 11 cycles and used a J-beta primer mix along with a sample-barcoded 5' primer. A unique molecular identifier was introduced onto each TCR beta cDNA molecule by a template-switch 5' adaptor carrying 12 random nucleotides. Each sample yielded at least 2.5 million CDR3-containing paired-end reads. The Mint cDNA synthesis kit, primed by a TRBC-specific oligonucleotide, was used to synthesize first-strand cDNA from all RNA. Following uracil-DNA glycosylase treatment, all cDNA underwent a first 18-cycle PCR with the universal primers M1SS and BC2_uni_R. The paper's processing steps were these. For normalization, 1 million high-quality reads, each with a distinct molecular identifier, were randomly selected from each sample. Reads with shared molecular identifiers were discarded instead of being binned into consensus sequences. MiTCR, set to a Q25 quality threshold and the strictest error-elimination algorithm, was used for CDR3 identification, clonotype clustering and error correction. Lower-bound total TCR beta diversity was estimated with a nonparametric unseen species model using Euler transformation. TCRdb reprocessed the public reads (quality trimming at Q25 with fastp, clone calling with MiXCR) and kept in-frame beta chains. When rows share a CDR3 protein, they turn into one entry using the most common DNA and genes. The authors' filters were not applied to this entry. Present in this sample are about 1.5 million distinct CDR3 sequences, around two fifths of which were seen just once. The ten largest clones capture 6.5% to 10% of the sample.

This clonotype was obtained from a woman between 18 and 29 years old in good health. Sequenced material: blood. Rearrangement joined TRBV15 to TRBJ2-5; 9 nucleotides in the junction match TRBD2. The DNA is TGTGCCACCAGCAGAGACTTAGCGGGAGCGGGCAATGAGCAGTACTTC. Translated, this is CATSRDLAGAGNEQYF.